A selection of T cell receptor beta chains follows, all from one sample in a study of T cells after yellow fever vaccination. Each CDR3 protein gets one entry after TCRdb re-called the 5' RACE reads with MiXCR. This table holds approximately 260,000 distinct CDR3 sequences, around 13% found once. The material sequenced was CD4+ T cells sorted from PBMCs, taken 45 days after the yellow fever booster vaccination. Source of these receptors: a man aged 25 to 40 who received the YFV17D yellow fever vaccine. CDR3s include the opening cysteine and the closing phenylalanine or tryptophan. D genes are given only for firm matches. Where a row states a size, it is once, few, many or the class of an expanded clone; other rows omit it.

j_call v_call clone_size d_call cdr3_nt cdr3_aa
TRBJ2-1 TRBV2 many . TGTGCCAGCAGACAAGGGGGAAATGAGCAGTTCTTC CASRQGGNEQFF
TRBJ2-7 TRBV7-2 . TRBD2 TGTGCCAGCAGCCACGGTTTCGGGACTAGGGGCTACGAGCAGTACTTC CASSHGFGTRGYEQYF
TRBJ1-6 TRBV5-5 . . TGTGCCAGCGGCAGGACGAATTCACCCCTCCACTTT CASGRTNSPLHF
TRBJ2-1 TRBV29-1 few . TGCAGCGTTGAAGATCGTGGAAGGGGCGGAGGTGAGCAGTTCTTC CSVEDRGRGGGEQFF
TRBJ2-1 TRBV7-9 many TRBD2 TGTGCCAGCAGCTTAGGGCGCCTCGGCGGGAGATCTGATGAGCAGTTCTTC CASSLGRLGGRSDEQFF
TRBJ2-5 TRBV5-5 . TRBD1 TGTGCCAGCACCATGACAGGGGACAGAGAGACCCAGTACTTC CASTMTGDRETQYF
TRBJ1-2 TRBV7-9 few . TGTGCCAGCAGCTTACTAGATTACTATGGCTACACCTTC CASSLLDYYGYTF
TRBJ1-5 TRBV6-1 . . TGTGCCAGCCATGAGGGGCTTGGAAGCAATCAGCCCCAGCATTTT CASHEGLGSNQPQHF
TRBJ1-5 TRBV5-1 . . TGCGCCAGCAGCTTGGGGGGGCGCGGGAATCAGCCCCAGCATTTT CASSLGGRGNQPQHF
TRBJ2-2 TRBV20-1 few . TGCAGTGCTCTGCCGGCGGGAAACTACGGGGAGCTGTTTTTT CSALPAGNYGELFF
TRBJ1-1 TRBV9 . . TGTGCCAGCAGCCCCGGACCGGGGGCTTTGGATCGGACTTTCTTT CASSPGPGALDRTFF
TRBJ2-7 TRBV4-3 . . TGCGCCAGCAGCCAGAGGATCGGCGGAAACTACGAGCAGTACTTC CASSQRIGGNYEQYF
TRBJ2-3 TRBV20-1 few TRBD2 TGCAGCCAGACTAGCGGGGGCACAGATACGCAGTATTTT CSQTSGGTDTQYF
TRBJ2-7 TRBV20-1 . . TGCAGTGCTAGAGCAAACAGGGACTACGAGCAGTACTTC CSARANRDYEQYF
TRBJ2-3 TRBV5-1 few . TGCGCCAGCAGCTTGGCCATACAGGACACAGATACGCAGTATTTT CASSLAIQDTDTQYF
TRBJ2-1 TRBV12-3/TRBV12-4 many . TGTGCCAGCAGTTCCCAGAGAATGAATGAGCAGTTCTTC CASSSQRMNEQFF
TRBJ1-4 TRBV20-1 . . TGCAGTGCTAGTCCTAGGGGAACAGGGTCTGCAACTAATGAAAAACTGTTTTTT CSASPRGTGSATNEKLFF
TRBJ2-2 TRBV11-2 . TRBD2 TGTGCCAGCAGCTTAGTTCGGGTTAGCGGGAGCCCCGGGGAGCTGTTTTTT CASSLVRVSGSPGELFF
TRBJ2-5 TRBV6-5 . TRBD1 TGTGCCAGCAGTTCCCGGGACAGCGAGACCCAGTACTTC CASSSRDSETQYF
TRBJ2-5 TRBV29-1 . . TGCAGCGTTGTGGGGAGCCCAGGAGAGACCCAGTACTTC CSVVGSPGETQYF
TRBJ2-5 TRBV29-1 few TRBD2 TGCAGCGTTGGGACTAGGAAAGAGACCCAGTACTTC CSVGTRKETQYF
TRBJ2-1 TRBV4-3 few . TGCGCCAGCAGCCAAGATGGAGGACGTCTGGGGAATGAGCAGTTCTTC CASSQDGGRLGNEQFF
TRBJ2-7 TRBV5-6 few . TGTGCCAGCAGCAACCGGGACAACTACGAGCAGTACTTC CASSNRDNYEQYF
TRBJ2-3 TRBV7-2 many . TGTGCCAGCAGCTTATCGTCCCAGTTCCTTTTT CASSLSSQFLF
TRBJ2-7 TRBV30 . . TGTGCCTGGAGTTCAGGGGCCCCCTACGAGAAGTACTTC CAWSSGAPYEKYF
TRBJ2-2 TRBV11-3 many . TGTGCCAGCAGCTTAGAGGGAACCGGGGAGCTGTTTTTT CASSLEGTGELFF
TRBJ2-5 TRBV29-1 . . TGCAGCGTTCCTGGGGGGAACCGGGAGACCCAGTACTTC CSVPGGNRETQYF
TRBJ2-3 TRBV12-3/TRBV12-4 few TRBD1 TGTGCCAGCAGTTTAGGACAGGGAGATACGCAGTATTTT CASSLGQGDTQYF
TRBJ2-2 TRBV20-1 few . TGCAGTGCTAGAGGTCACGGGGGGAACACCGGGGAGCTGTTTTTT CSARGHGGNTGELFF
TRBJ2-1 TRBV12-3/TRBV12-4 few . TGTGCCAGCAGTTTCCGGGACTTCCAGTACAATGAGCAGTTCTTC CASSFRDFQYNEQFF
TRBJ2-7 TRBV6-2/TRBV6-3 . TRBD1 TGTGCCAGCAGGCGACCGGGACAGGCCTCCTACGAGCAGTACTTC CASRRPGQASYEQYF
TRBJ2-7 TRBV18 few . TGTGCCAGCTCACCCGGGGTTAGTCGCCACGAGCAGTACTTC CASSPGVSRHEQYF
TRBJ2-3 TRBV18 . . TGTGCCAGCTCAGAAGCACAAGATACGCAGTATTTT CASSEAQDTQYF
TRBJ1-5 TRBV5-6 . . TGTGCCAGCAGCTTGACCCAACATTATAGCAATCAGCCCCAGCATTTT CASSLTQHYSNQPQHF
TRBJ1-1 TRBV5-1 . . TGCGCCAGCAGGTCACAGACGAACACTGAAGCTTTCTTT CASRSQTNTEAFF
TRBJ2-2 TRBV18 few TRBD1 TGTGCCAGCTCACCCCGGACAGGATGGGACGCCGGGGAGCTGTTTTTT CASSPRTGWDAGELFF
TRBJ2-1 TRBV20-1 many TRBD2 TGCAGTGCGGCGGGACTAGCGGGAGGGCCTGGCAATGAGCAGTTCTTC CSAAGLAGGPGNEQFF
TRBJ2-2 TRBV29-1 many TRBD1 TGCAGCGCCTCGACAGGGTCCGCCGGGGAGCTGTTTTTT CSASTGSAGELFF
TRBJ2-7 TRBV10-2 . TRBD1 TGCGCCAGCAGTGTTAGACAGGGGACTTCCTACGAGCAGTACTTC CASSVRQGTSYEQYF
TRBJ2-1 TRBV3-1 few TRBD2 TGTGCCAGCAGCGGAGCGGGAGTCCCCAATGAGCAGTTCTTC CASSGAGVPNEQFF
TRBJ2-5 TRBV24-1 few TRBD1 TGTGCCACCAGTGATACCGACAGGGGCCAAGAGACCCAGTACTTC CATSDTDRGQETQYF
TRBJ2-3 TRBV20-1 . . TGCAGTGCTAGAGACGAGGGCTCTCCGGATTTT CSARDEGSPDF
TRBJ1-1 TRBV12-3/TRBV12-4 few . TGTGCCAGCAGTACTCCGGGTGATTTAACGAACACTGAAGCTTTCTTT CASSTPGDLTNTEAFF
TRBJ2-1 TRBV19 . TRBD2 TGTGCCAGTAGCTTCCCCGGGACTAGCAGCCTGGGTGAGCAGTTCTTC CASSFPGTSSLGEQFF
TRBJ1-4 TRBV15 few . TGTGCCACCAGCACCCCGTGGGGTCTAGTGGCAACTAATGAAAAACTGTTTTTT CATSTPWGLVATNEKLFF
TRBJ2-1 TRBV7-8 . TRBD2 TGTGCCAGCAGCTTAGAAAGCGGGAGTGGGGATGAGCAGTTCTTC CASSLESGSGDEQFF
TRBJ2-1 TRBV14 . . TGTGCCAGCAGCCACGGGAGTGAGCAGTTCTTC CASSHGSEQFF
TRBJ2-5 TRBV5-4 few TRBD1 TGTGCCAGCAGCCCAGACAGGGACCAAGAGACCCAGTACTTC CASSPDRDQETQYF
TRBJ2-5 TRBV5-1 . . TGCGCCAGCAGCTTGGATAACTATCAAGAGACCCAGTACTTC CASSLDNYQETQYF